This T cell receptor beta chain was identified during a study of blood T cell repertoires in COVID-19. The overall study: Some COVID-19 samples were acute and others convalescent; all came from the United States, Italy and Spain. PBMCs, B-cell-depleted T cells, or T cells were the source of the cDNA or gDNA that made up the material.

Original processing methods: Nucleated cell counts were estimated from reference gene primer amplification. Some clones are missing from TCRdb's copy, which holds only in-frame ones; the method was immunoSEQ multiplex PCR. V and J calls and clone size are copied from that table; D and trimming were computed from the DNA. This table holds about 220,000 clones, roughly 80% found once. This clone has only a few counts. The CDR3 contains 12 residues. V shed 3 bases and J 5 bases; nucleotides not matched to a gene: 0. Germline CDR1 SGHDT, CDR2 YYEEEE. The source material was peripheral blood. The TCR sequence derives from a woman aged 60-75 years who had recovered from COVID-19. This chain connects TRBV5-6 to TRBJ2-3, with TRBD1 matching over 7 bases. The CDR3 spells CASSYRGDTQYF. The CDR3 DNA reads TGTGCCAGCAGCTACAGGGGAGATACGCAGTATTTT.